This T cell receptor (beta chain) was captured in a study of T cell responses to AZD1222 COVID-19 vaccine. Study observations and caveats: Distributed over spike, vaccine-associated CD4 TCRs predominated at 160-218 and 743-854.

The protocol was immunoSEQ multiplex PCR, while the TCRdb copy is restricted to in-frame clones and leaves out a portion. The sample holds about 74,000 clones; 80% to 90% are singletons and the top ten take 2% to 2.5%. This clone has just one count. Its antigen is unknown. The junction does not match germline at one end; this may be a read error. From germline, CDR1 is MNHNS and CDR2 SASEGT. The CDR3 is 14 residues long. The chain employs TRBV6-1 and TRBJ1-2; possible D gene TRBD1, 5 bases. The sequencing here drew on peripheral blood, taken on day 0 of AZD1222 vaccination. The TCR was taken from an adult in good health. Here the CDR3 DNA reads TGTGCCAGCAGCGAAGGGGTTTCAGGCTATGGCTACACCTTC. Its protein product is CASSEGVSGYGYTF.